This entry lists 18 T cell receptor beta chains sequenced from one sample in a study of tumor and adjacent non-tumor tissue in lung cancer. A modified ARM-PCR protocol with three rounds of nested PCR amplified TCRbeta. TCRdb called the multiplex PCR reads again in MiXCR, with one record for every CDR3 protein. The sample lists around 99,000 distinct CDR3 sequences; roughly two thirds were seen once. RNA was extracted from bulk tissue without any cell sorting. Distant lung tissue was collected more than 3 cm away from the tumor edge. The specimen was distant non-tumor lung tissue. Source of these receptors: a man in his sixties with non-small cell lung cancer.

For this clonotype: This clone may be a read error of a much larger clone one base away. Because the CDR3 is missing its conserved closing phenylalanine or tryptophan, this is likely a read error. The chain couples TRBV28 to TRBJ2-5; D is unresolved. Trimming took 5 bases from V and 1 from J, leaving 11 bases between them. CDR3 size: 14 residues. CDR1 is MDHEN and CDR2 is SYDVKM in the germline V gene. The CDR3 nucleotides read TGTGCCAGCAGTCCACTTCCCCCCCAAGAGACCCAGTACGTC. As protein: CASSPLPPQETQYV.

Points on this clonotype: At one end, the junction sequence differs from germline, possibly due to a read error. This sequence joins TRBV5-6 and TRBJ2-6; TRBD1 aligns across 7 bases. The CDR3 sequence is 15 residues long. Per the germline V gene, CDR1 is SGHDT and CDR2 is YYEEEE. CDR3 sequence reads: CASSFRGYGANALTF. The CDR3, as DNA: TGTGCCAGTAGCTTCAGGGGGTATGGGGCCAACGCCCTGACTTTC. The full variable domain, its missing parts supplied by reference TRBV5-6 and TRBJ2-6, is DAGVTQSPTHLIKTRGQQVTLRCSPKSGHDTVSWYQQALGQGPQFIFQYYEEEERQRGNFPDRFSGHQFPNYSSELNVNALLLGDSALYLCASSFRGYGANALTFGAGSRLTVL.

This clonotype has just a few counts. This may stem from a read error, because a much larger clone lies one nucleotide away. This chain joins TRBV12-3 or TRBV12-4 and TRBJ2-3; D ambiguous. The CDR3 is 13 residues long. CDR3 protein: CASSSSDLDMQYF. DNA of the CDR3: TGTGCCAGCAGTTCCTCGGATCTAGATATGCAGTATTTT.

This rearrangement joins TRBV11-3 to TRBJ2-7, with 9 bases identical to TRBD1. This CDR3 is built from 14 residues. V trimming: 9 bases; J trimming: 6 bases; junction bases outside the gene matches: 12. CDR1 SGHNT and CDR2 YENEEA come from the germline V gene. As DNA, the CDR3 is TGTGCCAGAAGTGGGGTAACAGGGGGCGGCGAGCAGTACTTC. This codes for CARSGVTGGGEQYF. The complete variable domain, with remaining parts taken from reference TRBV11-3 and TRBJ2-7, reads EAGVVQSPRYKIIEKKQPVAFWCNPISGHNTLYWYLQNLGQGPELLIRYENEEAVDDSQLPKDRFSAERLKGVDSTLKIQPAELGDSAVYLCARSGVTGGGEQYFGPGTRLTVT.

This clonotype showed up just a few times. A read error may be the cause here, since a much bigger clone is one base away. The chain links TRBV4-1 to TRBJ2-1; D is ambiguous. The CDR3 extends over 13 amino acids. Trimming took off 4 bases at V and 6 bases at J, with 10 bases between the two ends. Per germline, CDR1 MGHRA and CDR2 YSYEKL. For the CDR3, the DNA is TGCGCCAGCAGCCTCCCCATGCTCAATGAGCAGTTCTTC. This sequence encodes CASSLPMLNEQFF.

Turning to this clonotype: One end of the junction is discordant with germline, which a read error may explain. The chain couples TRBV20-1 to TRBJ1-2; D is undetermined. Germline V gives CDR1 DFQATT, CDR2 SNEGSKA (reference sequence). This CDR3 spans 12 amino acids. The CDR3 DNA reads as TGCAGTGCGCCAGACGGGAACTATGACTACACCTTC. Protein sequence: CSAPDGNYDYTF.

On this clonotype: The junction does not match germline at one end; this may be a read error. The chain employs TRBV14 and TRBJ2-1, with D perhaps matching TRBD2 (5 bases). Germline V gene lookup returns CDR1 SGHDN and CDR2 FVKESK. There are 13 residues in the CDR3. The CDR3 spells CASSFNLNNERSF. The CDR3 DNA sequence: TGTGCCAGCAGCTTCAACTTAAACAATGAGCGGTCCTTC. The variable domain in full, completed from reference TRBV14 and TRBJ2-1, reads EAGVTQFPSHSVIEKGQTVTLRCDPISGHDNLYWYRRVMGKEIKFLLHFVKESKQDESGMPNNRFLAERTGGTYSTLKVQPAELEDSGVYFCASSFNLNNERSFGPGTRLTVL.

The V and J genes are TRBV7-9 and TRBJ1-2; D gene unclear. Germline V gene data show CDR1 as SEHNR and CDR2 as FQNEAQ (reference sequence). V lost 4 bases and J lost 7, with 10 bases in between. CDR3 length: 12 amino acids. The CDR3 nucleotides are TGTGCCAGCAGCTCAAGTGTGGGTGGCTACACCTTC. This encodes CASSSSVGGYTF.

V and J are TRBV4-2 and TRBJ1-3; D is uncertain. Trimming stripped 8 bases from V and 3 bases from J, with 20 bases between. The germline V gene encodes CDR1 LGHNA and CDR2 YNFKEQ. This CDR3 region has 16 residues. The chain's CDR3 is CASGLELRVVGNTIYF. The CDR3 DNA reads TGTGCCAGCGGCCTGGAATTAAGGGTCGTTGGAAACACCATATATTTT.

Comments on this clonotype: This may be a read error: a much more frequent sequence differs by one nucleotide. CDR3 residues: CASSPGQDNSPFHF. CDR3 sequence (DNA): TGTGCCAGCAGTCCCGGACAGGATAATTCACCCTTCCACTTT. The rearrangement uses TRBV12-3 or TRBV12-4 and TRBJ1-6, with 7 positions matching TRBD1. The CDR3 has 14 residues.

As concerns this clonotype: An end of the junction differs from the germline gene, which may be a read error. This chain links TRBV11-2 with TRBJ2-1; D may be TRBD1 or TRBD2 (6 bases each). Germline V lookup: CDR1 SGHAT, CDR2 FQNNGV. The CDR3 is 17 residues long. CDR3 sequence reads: CASRLVGELPYRGGQFF. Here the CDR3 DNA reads TGTGCTAGCAGGTTAGTGGGGGAACTGCCTTACCGAGGGGGGCAATTCTTC. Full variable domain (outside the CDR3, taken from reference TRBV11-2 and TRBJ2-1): EAGVAQSPRYKIIEKRQSVAFWCNPISGHATLYWYQQILGQGPKLLIQFQNNGVVDDSQLPKDRFSAERLKGVDSTLKIQPAKLEDSAVYLCASRLVGELPYRGGQFFGPGTRLTVL.

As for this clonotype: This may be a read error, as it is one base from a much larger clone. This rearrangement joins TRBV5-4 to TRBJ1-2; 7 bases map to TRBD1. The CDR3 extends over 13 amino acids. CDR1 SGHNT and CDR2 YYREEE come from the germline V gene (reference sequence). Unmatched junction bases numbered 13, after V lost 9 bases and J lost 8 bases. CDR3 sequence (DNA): TGTGCCATCAGGTGGGGGACAGCCCCAGGCTACACCTTC. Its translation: CAIRWGTAPGYTF.

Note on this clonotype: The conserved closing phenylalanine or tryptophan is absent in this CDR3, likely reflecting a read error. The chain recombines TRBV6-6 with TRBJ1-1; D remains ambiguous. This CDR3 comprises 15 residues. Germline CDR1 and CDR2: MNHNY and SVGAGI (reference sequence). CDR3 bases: TGTGCCAGTAGTTACGGAGCCCTCCCGAACACTGAAGCTTTCTCT. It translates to CASSYGALPNTEAFS.

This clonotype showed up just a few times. CDR3 coding DNA: TGCAGTGCTCTTGACGACTCTGGAAACACCATATATTTT. It is translated as CSALDDSGNTIYF. The chain recombines TRBV20-1 with TRBJ1-3; D call uncertain. Per the germline V gene, CDR1 is DFQATT and CDR2 is SNEGSKA (reference sequence). The CDR3 is 13 residues long. The germline V and J ends were trimmed by 5 bases and 0 bases, with 8 bases remaining between them.

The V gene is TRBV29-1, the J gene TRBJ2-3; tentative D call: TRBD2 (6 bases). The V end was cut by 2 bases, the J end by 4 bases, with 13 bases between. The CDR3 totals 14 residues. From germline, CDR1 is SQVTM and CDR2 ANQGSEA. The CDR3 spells CSVERRRDSDTQYF. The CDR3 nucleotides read TGCAGCGTTGAAAGGAGGCGGGACTCAGATACGCAGTATTTT.

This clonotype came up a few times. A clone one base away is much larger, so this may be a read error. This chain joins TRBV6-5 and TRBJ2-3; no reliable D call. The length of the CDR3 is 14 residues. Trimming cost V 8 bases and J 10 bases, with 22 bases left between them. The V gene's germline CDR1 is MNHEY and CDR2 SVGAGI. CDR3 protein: CASRPRNPTYPQYF. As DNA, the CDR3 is TGTGCCAGCCGTCCCAGGAACCCCACATATCCGCAGTATTTT.

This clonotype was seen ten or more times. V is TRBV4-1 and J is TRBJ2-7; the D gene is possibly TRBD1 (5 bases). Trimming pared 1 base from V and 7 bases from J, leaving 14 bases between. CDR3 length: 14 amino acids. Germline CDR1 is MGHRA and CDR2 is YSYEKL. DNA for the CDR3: TGCGCCAGCAGCCAAGCTGGGGCCCAATATGAGCAGTACTTC. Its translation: CASSQAGAQYEQYF.

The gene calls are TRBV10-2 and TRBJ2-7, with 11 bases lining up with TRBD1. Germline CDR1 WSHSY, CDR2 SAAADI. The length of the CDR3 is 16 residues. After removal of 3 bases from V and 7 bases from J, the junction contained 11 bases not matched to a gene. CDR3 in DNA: TGCGCCAGCAGTGATAGGGGGACAGGGGGAGGCTATGAGCAGTACTTC. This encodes CASSDRGTGGGYEQYF.